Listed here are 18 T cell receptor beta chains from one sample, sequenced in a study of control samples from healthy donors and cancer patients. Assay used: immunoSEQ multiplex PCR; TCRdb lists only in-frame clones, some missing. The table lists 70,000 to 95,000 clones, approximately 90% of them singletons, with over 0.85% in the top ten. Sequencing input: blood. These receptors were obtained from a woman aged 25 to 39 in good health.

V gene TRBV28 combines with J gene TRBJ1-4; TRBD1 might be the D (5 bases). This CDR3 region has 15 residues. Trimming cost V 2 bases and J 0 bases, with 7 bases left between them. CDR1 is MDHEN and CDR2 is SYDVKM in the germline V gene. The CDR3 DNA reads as TGTGCCAGCAGTTTAGGGGGTGCAACTAATGAAAAACTGTTTTTT. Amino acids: CASSLGGATNEKLFF.

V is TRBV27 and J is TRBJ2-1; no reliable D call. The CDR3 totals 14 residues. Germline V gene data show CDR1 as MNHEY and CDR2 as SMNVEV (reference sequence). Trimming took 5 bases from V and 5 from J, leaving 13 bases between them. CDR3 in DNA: TGTGCCAGCAGTCCGGTTTCCGGCCACAATGAGCAGTTCTTC. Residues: CASSPVSGHNEQFF.

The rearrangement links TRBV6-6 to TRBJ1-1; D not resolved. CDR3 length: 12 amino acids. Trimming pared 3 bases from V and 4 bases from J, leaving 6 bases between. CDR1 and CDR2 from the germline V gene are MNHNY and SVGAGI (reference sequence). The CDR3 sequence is CASSYRSTEAFF. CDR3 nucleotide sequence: TGTGCCAGCAGTTATCGATCCACTGAAGCTTTCTTT.

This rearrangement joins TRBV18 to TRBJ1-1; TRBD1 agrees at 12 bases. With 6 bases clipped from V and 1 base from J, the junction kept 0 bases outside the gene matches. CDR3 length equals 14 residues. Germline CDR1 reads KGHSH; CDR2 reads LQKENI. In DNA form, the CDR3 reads TGTGCCAGCTCGGGACAGGGGGCGAACACTGAAGCTTTCTTT. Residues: CASSGQGANTEAFF.

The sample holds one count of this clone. CDR3 protein: CAWSVFSGLAPSYEQYF. The CDR3 DNA reads TGTGCCTGGAGTGTATTTAGCGGACTAGCGCCTTCCTACGAGCAGTACTTC. This chain joins TRBV30 and TRBJ2-7, with 9 bases matching TRBD2. The J segment lost 1 base and the V segment lost 0 bases, leaving 10 bases of the junction unmatched. The germline V gene encodes CDR1 GTSNPN and CDR2 SVGIG (reference sequence). The CDR3 covers 17 residues.

The CDR3: CASSLEGLGETQYF. DNA for the CDR3: TGCGCCAGCAGCTTGGAGGGCCTGGGAGAGACCCAGTACTTC. This chain uses TRBV5-1 with TRBJ2-5, with no clear D. Trimming removed 0 bases from V and 4 bases from J, with 10 bases in between. This CDR3 is 14 amino acids long. Germline values: CDR1 SGHRS, CDR2 YFSETQ.

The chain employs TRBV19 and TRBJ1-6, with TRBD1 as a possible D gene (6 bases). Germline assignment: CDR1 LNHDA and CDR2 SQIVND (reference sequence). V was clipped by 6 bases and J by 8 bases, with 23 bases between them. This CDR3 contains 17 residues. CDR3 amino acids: CASRGGDTLGLYSPLHF. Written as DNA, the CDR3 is TGTGCCAGTAGGGGGGGGGACACCCTCGGACTCTATTCACCCCTCCACTTT.

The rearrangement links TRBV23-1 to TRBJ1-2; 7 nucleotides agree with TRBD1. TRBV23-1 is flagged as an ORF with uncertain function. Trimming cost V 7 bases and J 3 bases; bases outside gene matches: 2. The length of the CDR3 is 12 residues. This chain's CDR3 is CASNQGDYGYTF. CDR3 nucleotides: TGCGCCAGCAATCAGGGGGACTATGGCTACACCTTC.

CDR3 amino acids: CASSIGEAWYEQYF. The CDR3 DNA is TGTGCCAGTAGTATTGGCGAGGCCTGGTACGAGCAGTACTTC. V gene TRBV19 combines with J gene TRBJ2-7, with D unresolved. CDR1 is LNHDA, CDR2 SQIVND, per germline (reference sequence). This CDR3 has 14 amino acids. The V and J ends lost 3 bases and 4 bases respectively, with 13 bases between them.

The CDR3 DNA sequence: TGCGCCAGCACCCCGACTACCCAAGCGGGTGGCTACACCTTC. Translating it yields CASTPTTQAGGYTF. This chain joins TRBV5-1 and TRBJ1-2, with D uncertain. CDR3 length: 14 residues. The germline V gene has CDR1 SGHRS and CDR2 YFSETQ. Trimming removed 6 bases at V and 7 bases at J, with 19 bases between.

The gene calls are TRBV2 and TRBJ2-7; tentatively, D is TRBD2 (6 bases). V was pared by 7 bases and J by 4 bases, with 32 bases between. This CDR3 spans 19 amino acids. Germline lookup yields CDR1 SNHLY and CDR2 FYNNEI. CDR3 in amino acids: CASTYGRRAPQGSLYEQYF. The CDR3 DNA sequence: TGTGCCAGCACCTATGGGCGGAGGGCCCCCCAAGGCAGTTTATACGAGCAGTACTTC.

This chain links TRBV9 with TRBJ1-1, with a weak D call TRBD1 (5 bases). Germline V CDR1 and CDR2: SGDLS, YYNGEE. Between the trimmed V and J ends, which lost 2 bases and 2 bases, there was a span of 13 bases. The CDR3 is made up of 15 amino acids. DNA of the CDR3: TGTGCCAGCAGCGTCCAGGGTAATTTAAACACTGAAGCTTTCTTT. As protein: CASSVQGNLNTEAFF.

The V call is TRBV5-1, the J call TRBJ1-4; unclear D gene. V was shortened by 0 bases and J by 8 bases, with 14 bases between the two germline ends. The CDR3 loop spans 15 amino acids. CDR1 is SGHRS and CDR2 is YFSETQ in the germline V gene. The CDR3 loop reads CASSLAGTTQEKLFF. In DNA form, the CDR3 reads TGCGCCAGCAGCTTGGCGGGAACCACGCAGGAAAAACTGTTTTTT. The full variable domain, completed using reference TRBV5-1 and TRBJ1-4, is KAGVTQTPRYLIKTRGQQVTLSCSPISGHRSVSWYQQTPGQGLQFLFEYFSETQRNKGNFPGRFSGRQFSNSRSEMNVSTLELGDSALYLCASSLAGTTQEKLFFGSGTQLSVL.

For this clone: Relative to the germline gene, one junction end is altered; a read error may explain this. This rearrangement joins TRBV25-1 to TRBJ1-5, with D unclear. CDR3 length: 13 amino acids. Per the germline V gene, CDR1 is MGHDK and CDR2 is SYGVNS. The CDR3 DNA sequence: TGTGCCAGCAGTGATTACGGGAATCGGCCCCAGCATTTT. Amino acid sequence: CASSDYGNRPQHF.

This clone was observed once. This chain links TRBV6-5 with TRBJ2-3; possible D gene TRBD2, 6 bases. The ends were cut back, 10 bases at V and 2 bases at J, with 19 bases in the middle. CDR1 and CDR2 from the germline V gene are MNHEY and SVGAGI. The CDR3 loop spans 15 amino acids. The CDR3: CATRTPGRPTDTQYF. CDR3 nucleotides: TGTGCCACCCGGACTCCCGGGAGACCCACAGATACGCAGTATTTT.

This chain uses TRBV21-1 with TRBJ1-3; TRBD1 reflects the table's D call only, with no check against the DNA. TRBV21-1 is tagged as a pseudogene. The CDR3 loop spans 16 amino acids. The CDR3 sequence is CASSTPGQSSGNTIYF. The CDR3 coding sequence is TGTGCCAGCAGCACGCCGGGACAGTCCTCTGGAAACACCATATATTTT.

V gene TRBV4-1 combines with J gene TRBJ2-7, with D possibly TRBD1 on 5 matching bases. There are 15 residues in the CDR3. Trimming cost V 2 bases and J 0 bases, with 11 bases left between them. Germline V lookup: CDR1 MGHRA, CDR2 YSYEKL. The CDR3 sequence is CASSQLQDYSYEQYF. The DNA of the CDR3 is TGCGCCAGCAGCCAACTACAGGATTACTCCTACGAGCAGTACTTC.

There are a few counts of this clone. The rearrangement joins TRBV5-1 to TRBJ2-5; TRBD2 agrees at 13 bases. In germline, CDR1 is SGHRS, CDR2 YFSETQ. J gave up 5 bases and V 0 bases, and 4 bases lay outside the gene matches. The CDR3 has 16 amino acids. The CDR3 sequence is CASSLGTSGSGETQYF. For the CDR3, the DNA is TGCGCCAGCAGCTTGGGGACTAGCGGGAGCGGGGAGACCCAGTACTTC.